This TCR beta chain emerged from a study of blood T cell repertoires in COVID-19. Study context: The samples span acute and convalescent COVID-19 from the United States, Italy and Spain.

Original analysis: Estimates of nucleated cell counts were drawn from the amplification of reference gene primers. Using immunoSEQ multiplex PCR, the repertoire was profiled, and TCRdb retains in-frame clones only, with some absent. V and J calls and clone size are as listed in that table; D and trimming were resolved from the DNA. This sample has 210,000 or so clones, with approximately 85% found just once. Germline values: CDR1 KGHSH, CDR2 LQKENI. The CDR3 sequence is 15 residues long. Trimming removed 0 bases at V and 6 bases at J, with 12 bases between. This chain joins TRBV18 and TRBJ1-3; the D is unclear. The material sequenced was peripheral blood. This receptor was identified in a woman between 50 and 59 years old with active or convalescent COVID-19. DNA for the CDR3: TGTGCCAGCTCACCACCGGCCGGGGATGCAAACACCATATATTTT. This encodes CASSPPAGDANTIYF.